One sample yielded the 14 T cell receptor beta chains listed below, sequenced in a study of cytomegalovirus exposure and HLA in healthy donors. PCR amplification relied on 60 Vbeta primers (plus 13 Jbeta primers). Some clones are missing from TCRdb's copy, which holds only in-frame ones; the method was immunoSEQ multiplex PCR. The sample contains 180,000 or so clones, about four fifths of which appear only once. Sequences were obtained from PBMCs. These TCRs come from a male donor in good health and CMV-seronegative.

The V and J genes are TRBV18 and TRBJ2-7, with 12 nucleotides matching TRBD1. The CDR3 runs 14 residues. Unmatched junction bases numbered 2, after V lost 3 bases and J lost 5 bases. Germline CDR1 reads KGHSH; CDR2 reads LQKENI. The CDR3 coding sequence is TGTGCCAGCTCACCCGGGACAGGGGGCAACGAGCAGTACTTC. This codes for CASSPGTGGNEQYF. The full variable domain, completed using reference TRBV18 and TRBJ2-7, is NAGVMQNPRHLVRRRGQEARLRCSPMKGHSHVYWYRQLPEEGLKFMVYLQKENIIDESGMPKERFSAEFPKEGPSILRIQQVVRGDSAAYFCASSPGTGGNEQYFGPGTRLTVT.

This chain connects TRBV7-7 to TRBJ2-7, with a weak D call TRBD2 (6 bases). V lost 5 bases and J lost 5, with 19 bases in between. Germline V gives CDR1 SSHAT, CDR2 FNYEAQ (reference sequence). This CDR3 has 15 amino acids. The CDR3 loop is CASSPTAGPINEQYF. In DNA, the CDR3 is TGTGCCAGCAGCCCTACCGCGGGGCCGATCAACGAGCAGTACTTC.

The chain employs TRBV28 and TRBJ1-4; TRBD1 aligns across 9 bases. Per the germline V gene, CDR1 is MDHEN and CDR2 is SYDVKM. This CDR3 has 17 residues. Trimming cost V 6 bases and J 7 bases; bases outside gene matches: 15. The CDR3 reads CASSPSGQGHFSEKLFF. The CDR3 DNA reads as TGTGCCAGCAGCCCGTCGGGACAGGGACACTTTAGTGAAAAACTGTTTTTT.

The chain carries TRBV4-1 and TRBJ2-7, with 8 bases aligning to TRBD1. Germline V gene sequence: CDR1 MGHRA, CDR2 YSYEKL. The CDR3 is 14 residues long. J lost 4 bases, V lost 1 base, and 3 bases had no gene match. As DNA, the CDR3 is TGCGCCAGCAGCCAAGCAGGGGGCTCTTACGAGCAGTACTTC. This gives the protein CASSQAGGSYEQYF.

J is TRBJ2-2 and V is TRBV5-1, with 11 bases fitting TRBD2. Germline trimming cut 4 bases from V and 1 base from J; bases unmatched to any gene: 6. Germline V CDR1 and CDR2: SGHRS, YFSETQ. The CDR3 spans 17 residues. The CDR3 loop reads CASSRLGTSGNTGELFF. CDR3 DNA sequence: TGCGCCAGCAGCCGCCTCGGGACTAGCGGGAACACCGGGGAGCTGTTTTTT.

The chain has TRBV6-1 and TRBJ2-1, with 9 bases identical to TRBD1. V lost 4 bases, J lost 2 bases, and 3 bases stayed unmatched. Germline values: CDR1 MNHNS, CDR2 SASEGT. The CDR3 runs 15 residues. As DNA, the CDR3 is TGTGCCAGCAGTGGGACAGGGGTTACCTACAATGAGCAGTTCTTC. It yields the protein CASSGTGVTYNEQFF.

V gene TRBV6-5 combines with J gene TRBJ2-2; 9 bases are a match to TRBD1. Trimming removed 8 bases from V and 5 bases from J; junction bases left unmatched: 9. Per the germline V gene, CDR1 is MNHEY and CDR2 is SVGAGI. The CDR3 is 15 residues long. This chain's CDR3 is CASGTGTGRTGELFF. The CDR3 coding sequence is TGTGCCAGCGGCACCGGGACAGGGAGGACCGGGGAGCTGTTTTTT.

V is TRBV5-1 and J is TRBJ1-1; D gene uncertain. Trimming removed 0 bases from V and 2 bases from J, with 11 bases in between. The CDR3 has 15 amino acids. Germline V lookup: CDR1 SGHRS, CDR2 YFSETQ. CDR3 loop: CASSLVPSSNTEAFF. In DNA, the CDR3 is TGCGCCAGCAGCTTGGTCCCCTCTTCCAACACTGAAGCTTTCTTT.

In the case of this clone: In the same sample, other DNA sequences code for this CDR3. V gene TRBV19 combines with J gene TRBJ1-6; weak D call: TRBD1 (6 bases). The germline V and J ends were trimmed by 6 bases and 9 bases, with 15 bases remaining between them. Germline values: CDR1 LNHDA, CDR2 SQIVND (reference sequence). This CDR3 region has 14 residues. The chain's CDR3 is CASRVTGYSSPLHF. The DNA of the CDR3 is TGTGCCAGTAGGGTCACAGGGTACTCTTCACCCCTCCACTTT.

The chain couples TRBV5-1 to TRBJ2-5; TRBD2 is a possible D gene (5 bases). The CDR3 spans 14 residues. The germline V and J ends were trimmed by 0 bases and 3 bases, with 9 bases remaining between them. CDR1 SGHRS and CDR2 YFSETQ come from the germline V gene. CDR3 protein: CASSLASGEETQYF. CDR3 DNA: TGCGCCAGCAGCTTGGCCTCCGGGGAAGAGACCCAGTACTTC.

V and J are TRBV10-3 and TRBJ2-5, with a weak D call TRBD1 (5 bases). The length of the CDR3 is 15 residues. Between the trimmed V and J ends, which lost 8 bases and 1 base, there was a span of 17 bases. Germline assignment: CDR1 ENHRY and CDR2 SYGVKD. The CDR3: CAIQGSNGPQETQYF. The DNA of the CDR3 is TGTGCCATCCAGGGTTCAAACGGGCCCCAAGAGACCCAGTACTTC.

The chain combines TRBV4-1 with TRBJ2-7; 16 bases are shared with TRBD2. J gave up 3 bases and V 4 bases, and 21 bases lay outside the gene matches. This CDR3 spans 22 amino acids. Germline CDR1 and CDR2: MGHRA and YSYEKL. CDR3 coding DNA: TGCGCCAGCAGCCGCCCGGGACTAGCGGGAGGGCCTCCCCCAAATTCAGACTACGAGCAGTACTTC. This encodes CASSRPGLAGGPPPNSDYEQYF.

CDR3 nucleotides: TGTGCCAGCACCTCATTGGACGGAGCCGGGGTTAATCAGCCCCAGCATTTT. It codes for CASTSLDGAGVNQPQHF. This chain links TRBV2 with TRBJ1-5; D gene ambiguous. This CDR3 has 17 amino acids. V was pared by 7 bases and J by 4 bases, with 23 bases between. The germline gives CDR1 SNHLY, CDR2 FYNNEI.

The chain has TRBV6-1 and TRBJ1-2; 7 bases fit TRBD1. This CDR3 comprises 13 residues. CDR1 MNHNS and CDR2 SASEGT come from the germline V gene. The V segment lost 5 bases and the J segment 3 bases; nucleotides outside the gene matches: 3. The CDR3 DNA is TGTGCCAGCAGTCAAGACAGGGACTATGGCTACACCTTC. Amino acids: CASSQDRDYGYTF.